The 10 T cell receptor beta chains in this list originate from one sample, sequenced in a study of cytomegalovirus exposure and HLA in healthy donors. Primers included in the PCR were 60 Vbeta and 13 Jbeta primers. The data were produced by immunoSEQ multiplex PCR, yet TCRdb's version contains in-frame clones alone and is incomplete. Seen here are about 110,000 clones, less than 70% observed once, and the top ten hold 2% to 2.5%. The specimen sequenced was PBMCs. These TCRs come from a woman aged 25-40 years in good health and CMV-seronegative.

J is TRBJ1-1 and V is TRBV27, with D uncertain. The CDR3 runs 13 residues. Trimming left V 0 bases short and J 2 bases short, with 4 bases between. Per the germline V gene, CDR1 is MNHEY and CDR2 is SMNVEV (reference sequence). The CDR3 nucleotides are TGTGCCAGCAGTTTATCCCCAAACACTGAAGCTTTCTTT. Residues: CASSLSPNTEAFF.

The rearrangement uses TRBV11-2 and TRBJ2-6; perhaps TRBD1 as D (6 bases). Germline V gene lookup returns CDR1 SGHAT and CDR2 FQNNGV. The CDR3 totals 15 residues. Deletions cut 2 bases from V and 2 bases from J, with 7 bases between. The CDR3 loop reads CASSLNRAGANVLTF. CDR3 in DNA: TGTGCCAGCAGCTTAAACAGGGCTGGGGCCAACGTCCTGACTTTC.

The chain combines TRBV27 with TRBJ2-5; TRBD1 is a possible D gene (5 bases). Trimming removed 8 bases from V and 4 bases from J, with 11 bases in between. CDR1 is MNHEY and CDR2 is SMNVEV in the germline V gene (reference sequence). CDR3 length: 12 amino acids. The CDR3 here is CASGRQGETQYF. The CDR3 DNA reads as TGTGCCAGCGGTAGGCAGGGAGAGACCCAGTACTTC.

The CDR3 coding sequence is TGTGCCAGCAGTTACAGTCTGGCAGGGGGCACTTACGAGCAGTACTTC. This gives the protein CASSYSLAGGTYEQYF. V usage is TRBV6-5 and J usage is TRBJ2-7, with 8 nucleotides matching TRBD1. V dropped 2 bases and J dropped 4; count of bases not matched to a gene: 10. CDR1 is MNHEY and CDR2 is SVGAGI in the germline V gene. CDR3 length: 16 amino acids.

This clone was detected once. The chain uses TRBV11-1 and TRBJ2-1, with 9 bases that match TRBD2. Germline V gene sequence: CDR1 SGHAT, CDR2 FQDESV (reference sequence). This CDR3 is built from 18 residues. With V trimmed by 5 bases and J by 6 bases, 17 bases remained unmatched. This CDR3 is CASSPGVAGASFGNEQFF. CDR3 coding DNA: TGTGCCAGCAGCCCCGGTGTAGCGGGAGCTAGTTTCGGCAATGAGCAGTTCTTC.

In DNA, the CDR3 is TGTGCCAGCAGCTTAATCGGTAGCGGGAGGGCGCAAGGCAATGAGCAGTTCTTC. Protein product: CASSLIGSGRAQGNEQFF. The V call is TRBV7-2, the J call TRBJ2-1; TRBD2 matches 11 bases. Germline V gives CDR1 SGHTA, CDR2 FQGNSA. V lost 2 bases to trimming and J lost 6 bases; unmatched junction nucleotides: 12. The CDR3 has 18 residues.

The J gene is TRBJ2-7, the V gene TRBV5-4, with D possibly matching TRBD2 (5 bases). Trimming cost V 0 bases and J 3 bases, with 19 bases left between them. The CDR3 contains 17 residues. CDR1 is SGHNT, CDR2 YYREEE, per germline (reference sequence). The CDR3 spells CASSLEGLGDGDYEQYF. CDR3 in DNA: TGTGCCAGCAGCTTGGAAGGGTTGGGAGACGGAGACTACGAGCAGTACTTC.

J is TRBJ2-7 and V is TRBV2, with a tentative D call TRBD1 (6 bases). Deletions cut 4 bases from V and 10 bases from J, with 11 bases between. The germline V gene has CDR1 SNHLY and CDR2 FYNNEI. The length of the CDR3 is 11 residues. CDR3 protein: CASSGDIDQYF. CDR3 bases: TGTGCCAGCAGTGGGGACATCGATCAGTACTTC.

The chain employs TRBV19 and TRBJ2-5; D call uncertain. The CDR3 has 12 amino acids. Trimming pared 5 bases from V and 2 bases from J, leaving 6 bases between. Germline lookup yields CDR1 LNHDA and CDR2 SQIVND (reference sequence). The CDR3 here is CASSGSQETQYF. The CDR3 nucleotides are TGTGCCAGTAGTGGCAGTCAAGAGACCCAGTACTTC.

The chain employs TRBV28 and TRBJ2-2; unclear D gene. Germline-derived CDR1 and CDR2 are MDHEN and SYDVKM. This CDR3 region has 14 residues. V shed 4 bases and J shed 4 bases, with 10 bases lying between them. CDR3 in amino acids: CASSSRLATGELFF. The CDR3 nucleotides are TGTGCCAGCAGTTCACGATTGGCCACCGGGGAGCTGTTTTTT.